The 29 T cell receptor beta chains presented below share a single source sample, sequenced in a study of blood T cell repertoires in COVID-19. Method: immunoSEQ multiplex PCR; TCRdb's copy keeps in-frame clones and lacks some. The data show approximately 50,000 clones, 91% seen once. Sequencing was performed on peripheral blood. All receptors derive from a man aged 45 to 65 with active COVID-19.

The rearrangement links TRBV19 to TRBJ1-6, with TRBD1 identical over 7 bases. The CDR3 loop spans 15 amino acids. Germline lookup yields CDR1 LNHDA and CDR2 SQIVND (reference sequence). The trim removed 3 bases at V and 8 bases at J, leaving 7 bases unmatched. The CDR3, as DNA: TGTGCCAGTAGTATGGACGGGCAGGGGGATTCACCCCTCCACTTT. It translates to CASSMDGQGDSPLHF.

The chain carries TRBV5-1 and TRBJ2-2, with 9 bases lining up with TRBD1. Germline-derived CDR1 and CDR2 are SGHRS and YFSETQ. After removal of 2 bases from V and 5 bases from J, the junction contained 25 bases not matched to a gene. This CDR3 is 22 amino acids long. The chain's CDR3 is CASSFPNLRDREGYYRTGELFF. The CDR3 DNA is TGCGCCAGCAGCTTCCCCAACCTCCGGGACAGGGAGGGGTACTACCGGACCGGGGAGCTGTTTTTT.

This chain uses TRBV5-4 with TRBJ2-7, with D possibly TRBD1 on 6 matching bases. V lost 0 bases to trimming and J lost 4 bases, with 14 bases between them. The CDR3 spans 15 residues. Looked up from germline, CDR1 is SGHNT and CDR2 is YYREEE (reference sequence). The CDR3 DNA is TGTGCCAGCAGCTTGGGGGGGCCAGGCGGGTACGAGCAGTACTTC. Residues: CASSLGGPGGYEQYF.

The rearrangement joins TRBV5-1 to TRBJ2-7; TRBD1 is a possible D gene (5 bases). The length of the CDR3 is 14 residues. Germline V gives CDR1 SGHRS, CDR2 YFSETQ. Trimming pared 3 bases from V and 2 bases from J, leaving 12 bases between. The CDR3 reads CASSSQGPPYEQYF. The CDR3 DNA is TGCGCCAGCAGCTCCCAGGGCCCCCCCTACGAGCAGTACTTC.

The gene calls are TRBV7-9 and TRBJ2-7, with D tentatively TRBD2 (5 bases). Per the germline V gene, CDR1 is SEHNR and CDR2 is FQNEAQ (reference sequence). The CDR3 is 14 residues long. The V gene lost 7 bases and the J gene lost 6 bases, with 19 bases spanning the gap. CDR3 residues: CASNNDYATREQYF. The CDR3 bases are TGTGCCAGCAACAATGACTACGCTACTCGCGAGCAGTACTTC. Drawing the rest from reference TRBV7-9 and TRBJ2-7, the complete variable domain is DTGVSQNPRHKITKRGQNVTFRCDPISEHNRLYWYRQTLGQGPEFLTYFQNEAQLEKSRLLSDRFSAERPKGSFSTLEIQRTEQGDSAMYLCASNNDYATREQYFGPGTRLTVT.

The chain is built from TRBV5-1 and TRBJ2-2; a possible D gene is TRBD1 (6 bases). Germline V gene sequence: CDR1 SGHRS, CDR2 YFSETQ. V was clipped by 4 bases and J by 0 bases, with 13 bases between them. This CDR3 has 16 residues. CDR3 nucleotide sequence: TGCGCCAGCAGCCCCTCCGGACAGACGAACACCGGGGAGCTGTTTTTT. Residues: CASSPSGQTNTGELFF.

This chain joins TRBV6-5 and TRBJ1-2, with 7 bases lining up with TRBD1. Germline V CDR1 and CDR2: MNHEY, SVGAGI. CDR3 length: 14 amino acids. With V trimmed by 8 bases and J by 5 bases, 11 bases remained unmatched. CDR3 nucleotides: TGTGCCAGCTGCGAGGGGGCGCAGGGATATGGCTACACCTTC. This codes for CASCEGAQGYGYTF.

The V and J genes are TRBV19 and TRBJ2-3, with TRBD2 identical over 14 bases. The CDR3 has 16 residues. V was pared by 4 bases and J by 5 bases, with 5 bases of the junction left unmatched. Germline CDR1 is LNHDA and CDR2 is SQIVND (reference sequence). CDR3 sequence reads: CASSRQGLAGVDTQYF. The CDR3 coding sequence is TGTGCCAGTAGTAGGCAGGGACTAGCGGGAGTAGATACGCAGTATTTT. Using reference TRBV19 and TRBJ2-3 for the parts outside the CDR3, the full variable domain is DGGITQSPKYLFRKEGQNVTLSCEQNLNHDAMYWYRQDPGQGLRLIYYSQIVNDFQKGDIAEGYSVSREKKESFPLTVTSAQKNPTAFYLCASSRQGLAGVDTQYFGPGTRLTVL.

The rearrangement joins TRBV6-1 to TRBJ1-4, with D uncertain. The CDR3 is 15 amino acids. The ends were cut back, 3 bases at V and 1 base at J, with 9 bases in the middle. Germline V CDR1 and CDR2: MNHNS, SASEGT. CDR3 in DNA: TGTGCCAGCAGTGACCCTCTCGGAACTAATGAAAAACTGTTTTTT. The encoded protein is CASSDPLGTNEKLFF.

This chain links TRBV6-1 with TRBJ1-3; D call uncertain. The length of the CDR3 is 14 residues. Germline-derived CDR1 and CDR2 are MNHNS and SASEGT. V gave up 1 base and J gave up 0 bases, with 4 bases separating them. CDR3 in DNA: TGTGCCAGCAGTGAAGGCAGCTCTGGAAACACCATATATTTT. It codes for CASSEGSSGNTIYF.

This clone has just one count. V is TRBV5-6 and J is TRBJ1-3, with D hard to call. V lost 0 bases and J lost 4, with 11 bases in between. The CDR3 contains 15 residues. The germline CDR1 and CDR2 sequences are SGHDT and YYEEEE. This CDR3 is CASSLGGFAGNTIYF. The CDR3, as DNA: TGTGCCAGCAGCTTGGGAGGGTTTGCGGGAAACACCATATATTTT.

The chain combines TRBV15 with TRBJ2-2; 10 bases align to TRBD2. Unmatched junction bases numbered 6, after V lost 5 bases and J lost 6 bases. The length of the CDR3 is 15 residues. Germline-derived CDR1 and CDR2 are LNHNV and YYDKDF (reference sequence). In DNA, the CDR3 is TGTGCCACCAGCGAGGTAGCGGGAGGCGCCGGGGAGCTGTTTTTT. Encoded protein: CATSEVAGGAGELFF.

The CDR3 sequence: CASSLESPAGGFEQYF. The CDR3 bases are TGTGCCAGCAGCTTAGAGTCGCCAGCGGGAGGGTTCGAGCAGTACTTC. J is TRBJ2-7 and V is TRBV7-9, with TRBD2 identical over 10 bases. CDR1 SEHNR and CDR2 FQNEAQ come from the germline V gene (reference sequence). V was pared by 1 base and J by 6 bases, with 9 bases of the junction left unmatched. This CDR3 comprises 16 residues. The full variable domain, in which reference TRBV7-9 and TRBJ2-7 provide the parts outside the CDR3, is DTGVSQNPRHKITKRGQNVTFRCDPISEHNRLYWYRQTLGQGPEFLTYFQNEAQLEKSRLLSDRFSAERPKGSFSTLEIQRTEQGDSAMYLCASSLESPAGGFEQYFGPGTRLTVT.

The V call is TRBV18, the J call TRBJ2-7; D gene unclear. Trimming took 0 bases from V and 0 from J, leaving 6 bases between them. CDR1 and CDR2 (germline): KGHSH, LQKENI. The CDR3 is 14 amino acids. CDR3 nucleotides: TGTGCCAGCTCACCACCGTCCGGCTCCTACGAGCAGTACTTC. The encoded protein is CASSPPSGSYEQYF.

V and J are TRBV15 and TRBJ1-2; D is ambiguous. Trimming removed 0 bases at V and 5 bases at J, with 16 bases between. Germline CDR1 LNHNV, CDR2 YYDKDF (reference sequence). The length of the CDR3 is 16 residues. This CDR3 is CATSRDRAAGGYGYTF. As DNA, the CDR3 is TGTGCCACCAGCAGAGATCGAGCCGCCGGAGGGTATGGCTACACCTTC.

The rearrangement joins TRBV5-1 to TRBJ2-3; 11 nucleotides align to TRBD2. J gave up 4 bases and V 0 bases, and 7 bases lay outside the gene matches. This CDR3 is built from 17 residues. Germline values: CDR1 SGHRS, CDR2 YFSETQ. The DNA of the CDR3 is TGCGCCAGCAGCTTGGCCTTAACTAGCGGGAGCGCAGATACGCAGTATTTT. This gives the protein CASSLALTSGSADTQYF.

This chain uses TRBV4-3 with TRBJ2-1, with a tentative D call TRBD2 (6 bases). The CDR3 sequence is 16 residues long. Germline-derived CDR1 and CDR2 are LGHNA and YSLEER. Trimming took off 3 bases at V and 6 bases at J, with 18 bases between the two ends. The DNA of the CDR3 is TGCGCCAGCAGCCATGGGGGGATGGGACGACGCAATGAGCAGTTCTTC. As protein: CASSHGGMGRRNEQFF.

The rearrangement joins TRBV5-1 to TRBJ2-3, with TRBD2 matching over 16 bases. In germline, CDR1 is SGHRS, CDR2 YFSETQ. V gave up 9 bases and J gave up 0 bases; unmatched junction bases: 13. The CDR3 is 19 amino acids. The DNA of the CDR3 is TGCGCCATCGAAATCGGGACTAGCGGGGGGGCCTCTAGCACAGATACGCAGTATTTT. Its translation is CAIEIGTSGGASSTDTQYF.

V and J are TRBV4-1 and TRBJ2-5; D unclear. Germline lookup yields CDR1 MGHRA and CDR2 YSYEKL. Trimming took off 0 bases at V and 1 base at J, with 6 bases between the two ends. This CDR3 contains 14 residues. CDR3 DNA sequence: TGCGCCAGCAGCCAAGATCACAGCCAAGAGACCCAGTACTTC. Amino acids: CASSQDHSQETQYF.

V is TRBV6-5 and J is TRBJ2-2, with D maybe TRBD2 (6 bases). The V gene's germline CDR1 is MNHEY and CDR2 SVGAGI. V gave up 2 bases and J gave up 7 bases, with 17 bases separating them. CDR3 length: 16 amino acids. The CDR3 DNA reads TGTGCCAGCAGTTACGCAAGGTTGCGGGGCCGCGGGGAGCTGTTTTTT. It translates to CASSYARLRGRGELFF.

CDR3 sequence reads: CASSDLLGGPSYEQYF. The CDR3 DNA sequence: TGCGCCAGCAGCGATTTACTTGGGGGCCCCTCTTACGAGCAGTACTTC. This sequence joins TRBV4-1 and TRBJ2-7; the D gene is possibly TRBD1 (6 bases). V lost 5 bases to trimming and J lost 4 bases, with 21 bases between them. This CDR3 contains 16 residues. CDR1 MGHRA and CDR2 YSYEKL come from the germline V gene.

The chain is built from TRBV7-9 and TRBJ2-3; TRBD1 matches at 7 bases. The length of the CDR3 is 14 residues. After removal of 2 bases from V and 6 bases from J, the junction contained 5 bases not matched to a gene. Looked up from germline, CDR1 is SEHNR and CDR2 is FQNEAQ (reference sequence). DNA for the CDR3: TGTGCCAGCAGCTTACGGGGACAGTCCGATACGCAGTATTTT. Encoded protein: CASSLRGQSDTQYF. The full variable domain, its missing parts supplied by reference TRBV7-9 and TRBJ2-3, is DTGVSQNPRHKITKRGQNVTFRCDPISEHNRLYWYRQTLGQGPEFLTYFQNEAQLEKSRLLSDRFSAERPKGSFSTLEIQRTEQGDSAMYLCASSLRGQSDTQYFGPGTRLTVL.

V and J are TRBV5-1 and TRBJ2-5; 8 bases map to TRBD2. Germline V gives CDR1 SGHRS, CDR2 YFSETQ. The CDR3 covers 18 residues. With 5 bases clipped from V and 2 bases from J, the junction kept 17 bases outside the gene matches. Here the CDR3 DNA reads TGCGCCAGCAGTCGAGAAAGCCCAGCGGGACTAGAACAAGAGACCCAGTACTTC. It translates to CASSRESPAGLEQETQYF.

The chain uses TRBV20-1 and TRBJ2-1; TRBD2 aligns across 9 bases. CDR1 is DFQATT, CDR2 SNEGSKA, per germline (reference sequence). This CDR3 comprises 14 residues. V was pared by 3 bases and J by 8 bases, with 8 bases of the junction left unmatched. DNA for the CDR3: TGCAGTGCTAGTCGCGGGAGGGCCTCGTATGAGCAGTTCTTC. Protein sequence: CSASRGRASYEQFF.

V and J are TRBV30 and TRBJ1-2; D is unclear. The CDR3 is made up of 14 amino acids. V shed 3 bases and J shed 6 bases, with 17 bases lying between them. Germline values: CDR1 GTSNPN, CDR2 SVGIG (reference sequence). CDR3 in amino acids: CAWRLPGSQDGYTF. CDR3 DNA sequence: TGTGCCTGGAGACTCCCCGGGTCCCAAGATGGCTACACCTTC.

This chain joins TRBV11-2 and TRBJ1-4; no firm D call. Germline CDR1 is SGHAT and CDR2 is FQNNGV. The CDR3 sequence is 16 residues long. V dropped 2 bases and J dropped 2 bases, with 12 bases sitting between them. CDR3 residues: CASSLRGILTNEKLFF. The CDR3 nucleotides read TGTGCCAGCAGCTTACGGGGTATTCTTACTAATGAAAAACTGTTTTTT.

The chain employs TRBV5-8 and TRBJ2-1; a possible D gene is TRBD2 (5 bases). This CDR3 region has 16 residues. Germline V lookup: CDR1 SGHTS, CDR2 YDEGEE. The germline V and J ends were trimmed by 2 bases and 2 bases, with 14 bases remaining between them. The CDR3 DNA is TGTGCCAGCAGCTTTACGAGTGGGAGCGCCTACAATGAGCAGTTCTTC. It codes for CASSFTSGSAYNEQFF.

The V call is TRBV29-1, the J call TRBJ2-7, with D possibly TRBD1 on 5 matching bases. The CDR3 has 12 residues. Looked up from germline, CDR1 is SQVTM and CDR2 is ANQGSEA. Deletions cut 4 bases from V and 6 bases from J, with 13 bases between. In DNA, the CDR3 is TGCAGCGTTGGGCAGGGCAGTGGCGAGCAGTACTTC. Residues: CSVGQGSGEQYF.

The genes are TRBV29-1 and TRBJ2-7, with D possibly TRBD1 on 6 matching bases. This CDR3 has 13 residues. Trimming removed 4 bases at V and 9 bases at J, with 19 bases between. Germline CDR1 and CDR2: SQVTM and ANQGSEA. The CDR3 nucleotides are TGCAGCGTTGTAGGGGGACACCCGACGGGGCAGTACTTC. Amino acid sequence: CSVVGGHPTGQYF.